Shown below are 30 T cell receptor beta chains from a single sample sequenced in a study of cytomegalovirus exposure and HLA in healthy donors. Primers: 60 Vbeta forward and 13 Jbeta reverse. Sequenced by immunoSEQ multiplex PCR; TCRdb stores in-frame clones only, minus some. The sample lists a few hundred thousand clones, around 83% occurring once. Sequencing used PBMCs. These receptors were obtained from a girl between 10 and 17 years old in good health and CMV-seronegative.

The J gene is TRBJ2-1, the V gene TRBV5-4, with D perhaps TRBD2 (5 bases). This CDR3 contains 13 residues. Trimming removed 0 bases from V and 4 bases from J, with 5 bases in between. Germline V lookup: CDR1 SGHNT, CDR2 YYREEE (reference sequence). In DNA form, the CDR3 reads TGTGCCAGCAGCTTGGGAGGGTACAATGAGCAGTTCTTC. Its protein is CASSLGGYNEQFF.

On this clone itself: One end of the junction is discordant with germline, which a read error may explain. This chain joins TRBV5-8 and TRBJ1-4; 9 nucleotides agree with TRBD1. Germline V CDR1 and CDR2: SGHTS, YDEGEE. This CDR3 region has 15 residues. The CDR3 sequence: CASSRGQGLGEKPFF. CDR3 nucleotide sequence: TGTGCCAGCAGCAGGGGACAGGGATTAGGTGAAAAACCGTTTTTT.

The rearrangement joins TRBV7-9 to TRBJ2-5; 8 nucleotides line up with TRBD1. The end of the DNA fits TRBJ2-7 better, so the J call may be wrong. CDR3 size: 16 residues. CDR1 and CDR2 (germline): SEHNR, FQNEAQ (reference sequence). The CDR3 here is CASSLALGDRGHEQYF. For the CDR3, the DNA is TGTGCCAGCAGCTTAGCGCTAGGAGACAGGGGTCACGAGCAGTACTTC.

This clone was detected only once. The chain recombines TRBV28 with TRBJ1-5; 11 nucleotides line up with TRBD1. Germline CDR1 MDHEN, CDR2 SYDVKM. Trimming took 6 bases from V and 6 from J; bases not matched to a gene: 7. The CDR3 length is 15 residues. CDR3 protein: CASSDPGQGGQPQHF. In DNA form, the CDR3 reads TGTGCCAGCAGCGACCCGGGACAGGGGGGTCAGCCCCAGCATTTT.

The genes are TRBV18 and TRBJ1-2; 8 bases match TRBD1. The V and J ends lost 3 bases and 8 bases, in that order; junction bases with no gene match: 8. CDR3 length: 14 amino acids. Germline CDR1 is KGHSH and CDR2 is LQKENI. The CDR3 region is CASSPLGQAKGYTF. CDR3 bases: TGTGCCAGCTCACCCCTGGGACAGGCGAAGGGCTACACCTTC.

This chain links TRBV2 with TRBJ2-6; no definite D call. Germline values: CDR1 SNHLY, CDR2 FYNNEI. The length of the CDR3 is 12 residues. The V end was cut by 7 bases, the J end by 4 bases, with 5 bases between. CDR3 sequence: CASTRGANVLTF. The CDR3 DNA sequence: TGTGCCAGCACGAGGGGGGCCAACGTCCTGACTTTC. The full variable domain, with the rest looked up from reference TRBV2 and TRBJ2-6, is EPEVTQTPSHQVTQMGQEVILRCVPISNHLYFYWYRQILGQKVEFLVSFYNNEISEKSEIFDDQFSVERPDGSNFTLKIRSTKLEDSAMYFCASTRGANVLTFGAGSRLTVL.

This clone was counted a few times. The chain uses TRBV6-5 and TRBJ1-1; a weak D match, TRBD1 (5 bases). CDR1 is MNHEY and CDR2 is SVGAGI in the germline V gene. The CDR3 extends over 11 amino acids. The germline V and J ends were trimmed by 6 bases and 4 bases, with 6 bases remaining between them. CDR3 DNA sequence: TGTGCCAGCAGGGGGCCCACTGAAGCTTTCTTT. This encodes CASRGPTEAFF.

The chain recombines TRBV28 with TRBJ2-7; D gene uncertain. V was cut by 1 base and J by 8 bases, with 12 bases left in between. CDR1 MDHEN and CDR2 SYDVKM come from the germline V gene. This CDR3 is built from 13 residues. The CDR3 region is CASSLSNLLKQYF. The CDR3 DNA is TGTGCCAGCAGTTTATCAAATCTATTAAAGCAGTACTTC.

The chain employs TRBV6-4 and TRBJ1-3; TRBD1 agrees at 7 bases. The CDR3 has 15 residues. Unmatched junction bases numbered 7, after V lost 4 bases and J lost 4 bases. CDR1 and CDR2 (germline): MRHNA, SNTAGT. CDR3 nucleotides: TGTGCCAGCAGTGGGACAGGAGCAAGGGGAAACACCATATATTTT. Translation gives CASSGTGARGNTIYF.

The chain is built from TRBV11-2 and TRBJ1-1, with D possibly being TRBD1 (5 bases). V lost 5 bases and J lost 4, with 20 bases in between. The CDR3 is 16 residues long. In germline, CDR1 is SGHAT, CDR2 FQNNGV. The CDR3 here is CASSPTSWGVGTEAFF. As DNA, the CDR3 is TGTGCCAGCAGCCCAACCTCGTGGGGGGTGGGCACTGAAGCTTTCTTT. Complete variable domain (other parts from reference TRBV11-2 and TRBJ1-1): EAGVAQSPRYKIIEKRQSVAFWCNPISGHATLYWYQQILGQGPKLLIQFQNNGVVDDSQLPKDRFSAERLKGVDSTLKIQPAKLEDSAVYLCASSPTSWGVGTEAFFGQGTRLTVV.

This clone has just a few counts. V gene TRBV4-1 combines with J gene TRBJ1-1, with D possibly matching TRBD1 (5 bases). The ends were cut back, 0 bases at V and 11 bases at J, with 13 bases in the middle. The CDR3 consists of 13 residues. The germline V gene encodes CDR1 MGHRA and CDR2 YSYEKL. The CDR3 nucleotides read TGCGCCAGCAGCCAAGAGTCCGGGACTCTTGCTTTCTTT. It encodes CASSQESGTLAFF.

This sequence joins TRBV7-9 and TRBJ1-1; 7 bases are shared with TRBD1. The V gene's germline CDR1 is SEHNR and CDR2 FQNEAQ (reference sequence). There are 14 residues in the CDR3. Trimming cost V 3 bases and J 2 bases; bases outside gene matches: 3. The CDR3 protein is CASSFGTANTEAFF. CDR3 nucleotide sequence: TGTGCCAGCAGCTTCGGGACAGCCAACACTGAAGCTTTCTTT. Filled out from reference TRBV7-9 and TRBJ1-1, the complete variable domain reads DTGVSQNPRHKITKRGQNVTFRCDPISEHNRLYWYRQTLGQGPEFLTYFQNEAQLEKSRLLSDRFSAERPKGSFSTLEIQRTEQGDSAMYLCASSFGTANTEAFFGQGTRLTVV.

V gene TRBV18 combines with J gene TRBJ2-5; 8 bases match TRBD1. Germline CDR1 is KGHSH and CDR2 is LQKENI. With 2 bases clipped from V and 2 bases from J, the junction kept 4 bases outside the gene matches. The length of the CDR3 is 15 residues. CDR3 in amino acids: CASSPVRTGQETQYF. The CDR3 DNA is TGTGCCAGCTCACCAGTTCGGACAGGGCAAGAGACCCAGTACTTC.

V gene TRBV2 combines with J gene TRBJ1-3, with a tentative D call TRBD1 (5 bases). CDR1 SNHLY and CDR2 FYNNEI come from the germline V gene. The ends were cut back, 7 bases at V and 2 bases at J, with 24 bases in the middle. CDR3 length: 18 residues. The CDR3 sequence: CASTGWDSGRETGNTIYF. The CDR3 bases are TGTGCCAGCACCGGATGGGACTCCGGTCGCGAAACTGGAAACACCATATATTTT.

The chain employs TRBV28 and TRBJ1-2, with D perhaps TRBD1 (6 bases). V lost 4 bases, J lost 3 bases, and 18 bases lay in between. This CDR3 spans 16 amino acids. Per the germline V gene, CDR1 is MDHEN and CDR2 is SYDVKM. The CDR3 reads CASSSSGQHLYYGYTF. The CDR3 coding sequence is TGTGCCAGCAGTTCCTCCGGACAGCATCTTTACTATGGCTACACCTTC.

The rearrangement links TRBV7-8 to TRBJ2-5, with 12 bases lining up with TRBD2. The CDR3 covers 17 residues. V shed 5 bases, J shed 5 bases, and the junction held 12 bases outside the gene matches. Germline values: CDR1 SGHVS, CDR2 FQNEAQ. The chain's CDR3 is CASSPSLLAGGGETQYF. In DNA form, the CDR3 reads TGTGCCAGCAGCCCCTCGTTACTAGCGGGAGGCGGGGAGACCCAGTACTTC. The full variable domain, with the rest looked up from reference TRBV7-8 and TRBJ2-5, is GAGVSQSPRYKVAKRGQDVALRCDPISGHVSLFWYQQALGQGPEFLTYFQNEAQLDKSGLPSDRFFAERPEGSVSTLKIQRTQQEDSAVYLCASSPSLLAGGGETQYFGPGTRLLVL.

J is TRBJ2-1 and V is TRBV2, with TRBD2 matching over 7 bases. V lost 2 bases, J lost 12 bases, and 10 bases stayed unmatched. The CDR3 runs 14 residues. Germline V gene lookup returns CDR1 SNHLY and CDR2 FYNNEI. CDR3 protein: CASSESRGGTGQFF. The CDR3 DNA sequence: TGTGCCAGCAGTGAAAGTCGGGGAGGGACCGGGCAGTTCTTC.

J is TRBJ1-3 and V is TRBV5-1; no firm D call. CDR3 length equals 16 residues. Germline loops: CDR1 SGHRS, CDR2 YFSETQ. Trimming shortened V by 0 bases and J by 0 bases, and 10 bases separated the two germline ends. CDR3 amino acids: CASSLVALSSGNTIYF. DNA for the CDR3: TGCGCCAGCAGCTTGGTAGCACTCAGCTCTGGAAACACCATATATTTT.

The chain uses TRBV7-8 and TRBJ2-7, with TRBD2 matching over 7 bases. The CDR3 has 14 residues. Trimming cost V 5 bases and J 4 bases; bases outside gene matches: 8. Per the germline V gene, CDR1 is SGHVS and CDR2 is FQNEAQ. In DNA, the CDR3 is TGTGCCAGCAGCCTCACTAGCGCCCTTTACGAGCAGTACTTC. It encodes CASSLTSALYEQYF.

The chain employs TRBV6-5 and TRBJ1-2; D is undetermined. The germline V and J ends were trimmed by 6 bases and 4 bases, with 6 bases remaining between them. The CDR3 loop spans 11 amino acids. Germline CDR1 MNHEY, CDR2 SVGAGI. CDR3 residues: CASSGLYGYTF. The CDR3 nucleotides are TGTGCCAGCAGCGGTCTCTATGGCTACACCTTC.

J is TRBJ1-3 and V is TRBV4-2; TRBD1 agrees at 7 bases. With V trimmed by 0 bases and J by 0 bases, 23 bases remained unmatched. Germline CDR1 and CDR2: LGHNA and YNFKEQ. The CDR3 consists of 23 residues. CDR3 in DNA: TGTGCCAGCAGCCAAGACAAGAATAAAAACCCCGGGACAGCCGCGTTCTCTGGAAACACCATATATTTT. It translates to CASSQDKNKNPGTAAFSGNTIYF.

This clone was recorded only once. V is TRBV9 and J is TRBJ2-7; a possible D gene is TRBD2 (5 bases). The germline V and J ends were trimmed by 0 bases and 6 bases, with 13 bases remaining between them. The CDR3 length is 14 residues. The germline gives CDR1 SGDLS, CDR2 YYNGEE. The chain's CDR3 is CASSVGGSTVEQYF. CDR3 DNA sequence: TGTGCCAGCAGCGTAGGAGGGTCTACCGTCGAGCAGTACTTC.

The V and J genes are TRBV15 and TRBJ2-7; 10 bases are shared with TRBD1. The germline V gene encodes CDR1 LNHNV and CDR2 YYDKDF (reference sequence). The CDR3 is made up of 18 amino acids. With V trimmed by 0 bases and J by 2 bases, 10 bases remained unmatched. The CDR3 DNA sequence: TGTGCCACCAGCAGAGAGCCTCCCGGGACAGGGGAAACCTACGAGCAGTACTTC. Translating it yields CATSREPPGTGETYEQYF.

With respect to this clone: Other DNA sequences in the sample encode the same CDR3. The CDR3 DNA reads as TGTGCCAGCAGCTCGTACACAGATACGCAGTATTTT. This encodes CASSSYTDTQYF. The V gene is TRBV7-2, the J gene TRBJ2-3; D remains ambiguous. The CDR3 contains 12 residues. Trimming shortened V by 4 bases and J by 2 bases, and 4 bases separated the two germline ends. CDR1 SGHTA and CDR2 FQGNSA come from the germline V gene. Using reference TRBV7-2 and TRBJ2-3 for the parts outside the CDR3, the full variable domain is GAGVSQSPSNKVTEKGKDVELRCDPISGHTALYWYRQSLGQGLEFLIYFQGNSAPDKSGLPSDRFSAERTGGSVSTLTIQRTQQEDSAVYLCASSSYTDTQYFGPGTRLTVL.

This clone is a singleton in its sample. This sequence joins TRBV30 and TRBJ1-1; 7 bases are shared with TRBD1. The germline V gene has CDR1 GTSNPN and CDR2 SVGIG (reference sequence). J gave up 10 bases and V 0 bases, and 11 bases lay outside the gene matches. CDR3 size: 14 residues. The CDR3 spells CAWSVQPRGRRAFF. CDR3 nucleotides: TGTGCCTGGAGTGTACAACCGAGGGGGCGTCGAGCTTTCTTT.

J is TRBJ1-5 and V is TRBV6-8, with a possible D match to TRBD1 (6 bases). Between the trimmed V and J ends, which lost 0 bases and 4 bases, there was a span of 10 bases. Germline V CDR1 and CDR2: MNHGY, SAAAGT. The CDR3 has 15 amino acids. CDR3 nucleotide sequence: TGTGCCAGCAGTTACTCGGGGGGGCTTAATCAGCCCCAGCATTTT. Protein product: CASSYSGGLNQPQHF.

J is TRBJ2-1 and V is TRBV4-2; 8 nucleotides agree with TRBD2. Germline values: CDR1 LGHNA, CDR2 YNFKEQ. V shed 6 bases, J shed 2 bases, and the junction held 6 bases outside the gene matches. The CDR3 sequence is 15 residues long. This CDR3 reads CASRFIAGTYNEQFF. The DNA of the CDR3 is TGTGCCAGCAGATTTATAGCGGGGACCTACAATGAGCAGTTCTTC.

Only one count was recorded for this clone. The chain recombines TRBV2 with TRBJ1-5; TRBD1 matches at 10 bases. Unmatched junction bases numbered 2, after V lost 4 bases and J lost 2 bases. Germline CDR1 SNHLY, CDR2 FYNNEI. The CDR3 length is 15 residues. The CDR3 loop is CASSGTGGGNQPQHF. As DNA, the CDR3 is TGTGCCAGCAGTGGGACAGGGGGAGGCAATCAGCCCCAGCATTTT.

The rearrangement links TRBV5-8 to TRBJ1-5; 7 bases match TRBD1. CDR3 size: 13 residues. Losses at the gene ends were 4 bases for V and 6 bases for J; bases not matched to a gene: 4. Germline V gene lookup returns CDR1 SGHTS and CDR2 YDEGEE. As DNA, the CDR3 is TGTGCCAGCAGCCGGGACAGTTTTCAGCCCCAGCATTTT. Protein product: CASSRDSFQPQHF.

As DNA, the CDR3 is TGTGCCACAAAGCGGGGGGGGGCGAACACCGGGGAGCTGTTTTTT. Its translation is CATKRGGANTGELFF. The V call is TRBV28, the J call TRBJ2-2; 10 bases align to TRBD2. J lost 0 bases, V lost 10 bases, and 5 bases had no gene match. The CDR3 extends over 15 amino acids. Per the germline V gene, CDR1 is MDHEN and CDR2 is SYDVKM.